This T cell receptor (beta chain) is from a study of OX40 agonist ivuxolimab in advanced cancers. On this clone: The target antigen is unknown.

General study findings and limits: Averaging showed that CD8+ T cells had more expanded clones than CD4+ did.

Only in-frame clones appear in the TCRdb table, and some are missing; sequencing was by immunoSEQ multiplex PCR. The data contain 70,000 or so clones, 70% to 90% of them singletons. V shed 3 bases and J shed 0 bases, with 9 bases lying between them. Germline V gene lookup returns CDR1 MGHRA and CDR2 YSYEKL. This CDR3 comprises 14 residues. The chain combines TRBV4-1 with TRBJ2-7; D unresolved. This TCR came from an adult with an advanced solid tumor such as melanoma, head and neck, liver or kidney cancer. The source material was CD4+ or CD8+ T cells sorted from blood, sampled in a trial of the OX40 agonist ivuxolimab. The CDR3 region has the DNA TGCGCCAGCAGCCAGTGGAAAAGCTCCTACGAGCAGTACGTC. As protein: CASSQWKSSYEQYV.